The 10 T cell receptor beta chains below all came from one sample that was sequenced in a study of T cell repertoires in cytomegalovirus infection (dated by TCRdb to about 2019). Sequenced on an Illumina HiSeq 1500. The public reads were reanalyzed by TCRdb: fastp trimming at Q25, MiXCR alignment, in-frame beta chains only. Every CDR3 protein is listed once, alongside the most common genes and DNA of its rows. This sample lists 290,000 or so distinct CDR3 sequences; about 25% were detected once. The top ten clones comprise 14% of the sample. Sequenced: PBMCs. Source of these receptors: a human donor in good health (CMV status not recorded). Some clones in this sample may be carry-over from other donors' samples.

The CDR3 loop reads CASSPDSLGEQYF. The CDR3 DNA is TGTGCCAGCTCCCCCGACTCGCTCGGCGAGCAGTACTTC. This chain joins TRBV18 and TRBJ2-7, with unresolved D. The CDR3 covers 13 residues. The germline CDR1 and CDR2 sequences are KGHSH and LQKENI. Trimming left V 6 bases short and J 6 bases short, with 15 bases between. The variable domain in full, with the rest retrieved from reference TRBV18 and TRBJ2-7, is NAGVMQNPRHLVRRRGQEARLRCSPMKGHSHVYWYRQLPEEGLKFMVYLQKENIIDESGMPKERFSAEFPKEGPSILRIQQVVRGDSAAYFCASSPDSLGEQYFGPGTRLTVT.

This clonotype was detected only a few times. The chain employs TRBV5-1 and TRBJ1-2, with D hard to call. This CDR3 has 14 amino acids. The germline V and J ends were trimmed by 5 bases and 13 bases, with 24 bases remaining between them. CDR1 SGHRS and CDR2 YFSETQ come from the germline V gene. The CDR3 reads CASSLEGRFSIGTF. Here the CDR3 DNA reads TGCGCCAGCAGTCTAGAGGGCCGCTTTTCCATAGGCACCTTC.

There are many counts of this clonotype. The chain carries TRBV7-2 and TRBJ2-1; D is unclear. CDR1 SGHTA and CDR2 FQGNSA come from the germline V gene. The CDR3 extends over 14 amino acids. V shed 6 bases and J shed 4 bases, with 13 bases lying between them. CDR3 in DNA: TGTGCCAGCAGTTACACGGTCGGTTACAATGAGCAGTTCTTC. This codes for CASSYTVGYNEQFF.

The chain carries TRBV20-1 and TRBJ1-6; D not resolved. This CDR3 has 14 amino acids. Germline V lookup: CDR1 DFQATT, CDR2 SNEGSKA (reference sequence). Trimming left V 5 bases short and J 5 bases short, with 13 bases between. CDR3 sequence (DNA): TGCAGTGCTCAATATGCGGTGGATAATTCACCCCTCCACTTT. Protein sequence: CSAQYAVDNSPLHF.

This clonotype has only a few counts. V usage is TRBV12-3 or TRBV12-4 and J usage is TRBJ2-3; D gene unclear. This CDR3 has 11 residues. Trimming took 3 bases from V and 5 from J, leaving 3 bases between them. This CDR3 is CASSFEDTQYF. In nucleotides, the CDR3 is TGTGCCAGCAGTTTTGAAGATACGCAGTATTTT.

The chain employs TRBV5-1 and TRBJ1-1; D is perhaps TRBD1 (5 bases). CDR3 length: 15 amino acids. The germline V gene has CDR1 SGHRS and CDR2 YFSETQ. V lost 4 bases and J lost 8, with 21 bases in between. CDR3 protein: CASSRTGTEPPEAFF. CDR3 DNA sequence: TGCGCCAGCAGCCGAACCGGGACGGAGCCGCCCGAAGCTTTCTTT.

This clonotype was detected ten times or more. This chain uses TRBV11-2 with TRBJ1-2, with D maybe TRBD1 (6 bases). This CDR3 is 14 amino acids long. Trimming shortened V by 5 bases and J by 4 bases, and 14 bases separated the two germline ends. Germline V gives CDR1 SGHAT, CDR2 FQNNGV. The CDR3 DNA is TGTGCCAGCAGCGCCACAGGGACCCCCTATGGCTACACCTTC. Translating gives CASSATGTPYGYTF.

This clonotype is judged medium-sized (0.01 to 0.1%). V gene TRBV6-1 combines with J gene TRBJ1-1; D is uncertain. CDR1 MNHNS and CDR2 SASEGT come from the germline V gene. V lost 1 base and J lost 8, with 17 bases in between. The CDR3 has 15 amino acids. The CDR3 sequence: CASSEDMYRREEAFF. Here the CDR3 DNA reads TGTGCCAGCAGTGAAGATATGTACCGACGGGAAGAAGCTTTCTTT.

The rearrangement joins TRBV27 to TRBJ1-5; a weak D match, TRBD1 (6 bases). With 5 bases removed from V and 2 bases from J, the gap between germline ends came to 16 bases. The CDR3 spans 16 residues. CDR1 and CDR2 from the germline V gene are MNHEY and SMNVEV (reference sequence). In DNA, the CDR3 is TGTGCCAGCAGTCCCCGTTCCGGGGGCGGCAATCAGCCCCAGCATTTT. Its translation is CASSPRSGGGNQPQHF.

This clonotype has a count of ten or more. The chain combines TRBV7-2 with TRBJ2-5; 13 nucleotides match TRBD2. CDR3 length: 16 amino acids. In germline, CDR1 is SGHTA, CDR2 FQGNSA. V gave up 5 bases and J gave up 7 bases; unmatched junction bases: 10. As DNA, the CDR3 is TGTGCCAGCAGCAAAGGACTAGCGGGGGAGGGCCGGACCCAGTACTTC. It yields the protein CASSKGLAGEGRTQYF.